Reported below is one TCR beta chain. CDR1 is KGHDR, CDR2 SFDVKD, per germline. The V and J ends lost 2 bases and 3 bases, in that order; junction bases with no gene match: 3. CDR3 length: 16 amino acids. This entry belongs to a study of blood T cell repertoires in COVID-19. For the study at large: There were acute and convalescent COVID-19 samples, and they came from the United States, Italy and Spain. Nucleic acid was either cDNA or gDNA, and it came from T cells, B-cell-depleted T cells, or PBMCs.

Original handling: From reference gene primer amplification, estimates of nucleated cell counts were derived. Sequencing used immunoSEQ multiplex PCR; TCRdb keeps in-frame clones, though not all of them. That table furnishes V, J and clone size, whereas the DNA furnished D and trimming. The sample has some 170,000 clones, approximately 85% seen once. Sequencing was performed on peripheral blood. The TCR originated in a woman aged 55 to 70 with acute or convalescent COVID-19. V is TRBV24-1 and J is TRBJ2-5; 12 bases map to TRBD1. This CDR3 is CATSDSGTGGKETQYF. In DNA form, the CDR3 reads TGTGCCACCAGTGATTCCGGGACAGGGGGCAAAGAGACCCAGTACTTC.